The T cell receptor (beta chain) described here comes from a study of beta chain features in type 1 diabetes. Sequencing targeted expressed TCRB transcripts, as all isolated RNA had been reverse transcribed. Profiled with immunoSEQ multiplex PCR; TCRdb holds only in-frame clones, not every one. The repertoire holds 130,000 to 150,000 clones, with 8.5% to 12% as singletons. The V gene's germline CDR1 is MNHEY and CDR2 SVGAGI. The length of the CDR3 is 14 residues. J lost 2 bases, V lost 5 bases, and 2 bases had no gene match. Sequencing used naive CD4+ T cells from blood. This rearrangement joins TRBV6-5 to TRBJ1-3; 8 nucleotides match TRBD1. This clonotype was obtained from a man between 18 and 35 years old in good health. CDR3 sequence (DNA): TGTGCCAGCAGTCGACAGGGGACTGGAAACACCATATATTTT. This codes for CASSRQGTGNTIYF.